The 16 T cell receptor beta chains reported below all come from one sample, sequenced in a study of identical twins. TCRdb ran MiXCR on the 5' RACE reads and lists one entry per CDR3 protein. The sample includes 350,000 to 400,000 distinct CDR3 sequences, approximately 9.1% seen only once; the top ten take roughly 8.9%. What was sequenced was naive T cells sorted from blood. Receptors originate from a woman between 45 and 60 years old in good health.

This clonotype was found many times. This chain's CDR3 is CAISVGLANEQFF. DNA of the CDR3: TGTGCCATCAGTGTTGGGTTAGCCAATGAGCAGTTCTTC. The chain has TRBV10-3 and TRBJ2-1, with D unclear. V was trimmed by 4 bases and J by 6 bases, leaving 10 bases between them. The CDR3 is made up of 13 amino acids. Germline CDR1 reads ENHRY; CDR2 reads SYGVKD.

This clonotype was counted at least ten times. The chain carries TRBV20-1 and TRBJ2-1, with TRBD2 matching 10 bases. CDR1 is DFQATT and CDR2 is SNEGSKA in the germline V gene (reference sequence). The CDR3 covers 17 residues. Trimming removed 0 bases from V and 1 base from J; junction bases left unmatched: 6. CDR3 region: CSARDRSGRASYNEQFF. The CDR3 nucleotides are TGCAGTGCTAGAGATAGAAGCGGGAGGGCATCCTACAATGAGCAGTTCTTC.

The chain joins TRBV12-3 or TRBV12-4 to TRBJ2-1; D gene ambiguous. CDR3 length equals 16 residues. V was shortened by 6 bases and J by 8 bases, with 23 bases between the two germline ends. For the CDR3, the DNA is TGTGCCAGCAGCCCCGTTTTAGGCTTGAGTGGGGATGAGCAGTTCTTC. Translation: CASSPVLGLSGDEQFF.

V and J are TRBV5-6 and TRBJ2-3; D is uncertain. This CDR3 has 15 residues. Germline assignment: CDR1 SGHDT and CDR2 YYEEEE. Trimming removed 0 bases from V and 3 bases from J, with 11 bases in between. The CDR3 spells CASSLEALETDTQYF. The CDR3, as DNA: TGTGCCAGCAGCTTGGAAGCGTTGGAAACAGATACGCAGTATTTT.

This clonotype was counted many times. The V and J genes are TRBV29-1 and TRBJ1-1, with a weak D call TRBD1 (5 bases). Germline V gives CDR1 SQVTM, CDR2 ANQGSEA. The CDR3 runs 13 residues. Between the trimmed V and J ends, which lost 7 bases and 1 base, there was a span of 13 bases. CDR3 in amino acids: CSGPAGRNTEAFF. DNA of the CDR3: TGCAGCGGGCCCGCAGGGAGGAACACTGAAGCTTTCTTT. The variable domain in full, with the rest retrieved from reference TRBV29-1 and TRBJ1-1, is SAVISQKPSRDICQRGTSLTIQCQVDSQVTMMFWYRQQPGQSLTLIATANQGSEATYESGFVIDKFPISRPNLTFSTLTVSNMSPEDSSIYLCSGPAGRNTEAFFGQGTRLTVV.

In this sample, this clonotype turned up a few times. The J gene is TRBJ1-2, the V gene TRBV18; 9 nucleotides align to TRBD1. Trimming took 2 bases from V and 6 from J; bases not matched to a gene: 10. The CDR3 runs 16 residues. Germline V gene data show CDR1 as KGHSH and CDR2 as LQKENI. CDR3 coding DNA: TGTGCCAGCTCACCATCCGGGACAGGGAACGAGGATGGCTACACCTTC. Translation: CASSPSGTGNEDGYTF. Filled out from reference TRBV18 and TRBJ1-2, the complete variable domain reads NAGVMQNPRHLVRRRGQEARLRCSPMKGHSHVYWYRQLPEEGLKFMVYLQKENIIDESGMPKERFSAEFPKEGPSILRIQQVVRGDSAAYFCASSPSGTGNEDGYTFGSGTRLTVV.

This clonotype was seen a few times. The chain couples TRBV27 to TRBJ2-1, with D unresolved. The CDR3 is 14 amino acids. Trimming removed 1 base from V and 6 bases from J, with 10 bases in between. Looked up from germline, CDR1 is MNHEY and CDR2 is SMNVEV (reference sequence). In DNA, the CDR3 is TGTGCCAGCAGTTTATTTTGGGGAATCAATGAGCAGTTCTTC. As protein: CASSLFWGINEQFF.

The gene calls are TRBV20-1 and TRBJ2-3, with 8 positions matching TRBD2. From germline, CDR1 is DFQATT and CDR2 SNEGSKA (reference sequence). The J segment lost 2 bases and the V segment lost 6 bases, leaving 7 bases of the junction unmatched. CDR3 length: 14 amino acids. The CDR3 spells CSAETSETTDTQYF. DNA of the CDR3: TGCAGTGCCGAGACTAGCGAGACCACAGATACGCAGTATTTT.

This clonotype has only a few counts. The V gene is TRBV27, the J gene TRBJ2-7; D is unclear. The germline V gene encodes CDR1 MNHEY and CDR2 SMNVEV (reference sequence). V was pared by 8 bases and J by 1 base, with 12 bases between. The CDR3 covers 13 residues. The CDR3 nucleotides are TGTGCCAGCGCTAGGGTAGGGTCCTACGAGCAGTACGTC. It codes for CASARVGSYEQYV.

The rearrangement joins TRBV29-1 to TRBJ2-3; tentatively, D is TRBD1 (6 bases). CDR1 is SQVTM and CDR2 is ANQGSEA in the germline V gene. The V end lost 6 bases, the J end lost 1 base, and 11 bases lay between the germline ends. The CDR3 contains 13 residues. The CDR3 here is CSVPEGGTDTQYF. CDR3 nucleotide sequence: TGCAGCGTGCCTGAGGGGGGCACAGATACGCAGTATTTT.

This clonotype was detected many times. This chain links TRBV28 with TRBJ2-7; 12 nucleotides agree with TRBD2. Germline assignment: CDR1 MDHEN and CDR2 SYDVKM. The CDR3 length is 18 residues. V shed 5 bases and J 4 bases; nucleotides not matched to a gene: 15. CDR3 DNA sequence: TGTGCCAGCAGTAAGGGACTAGCGGGCAGAAGGGGGAAGTACGAGCAGTACGTC. It codes for CASSKGLAGRRGKYEQYV.

This chain joins TRBV7-3 and TRBJ2-4; D is unresolved. This CDR3 is built from 13 residues. Germline V gene sequence: CDR1 SGHTA, CDR2 FQGTGA. V was cut by 4 bases and J by 6 bases, with 10 bases left in between. The CDR3 DNA sequence: TGTGCCAGCAGCTCGGTGGCTGGAAACATTCAGTACTTC. Its translation is CASSSVAGNIQYF.

This clonotype was found a few times. The CDR3, as DNA: TGTGCCATTTCAACAACTAGCACAGATACGCAGTATTTT. It codes for CAISTTSTDTQYF. The V call is TRBV10-3, the J call TRBJ2-3; no firm D call. The CDR3 consists of 13 residues. CDR1 is ENHRY and CDR2 is SYGVKD in the germline V gene. The V end was cut by 9 bases, the J end by 0 bases, with 10 bases between.

The sample holds a few counts of this clonotype. The chain has TRBV5-1 and TRBJ2-6, with D possibly matching TRBD2 (5 bases). The CDR3 consists of 17 residues. CDR1 is SGHRS, CDR2 YFSETQ, per germline. The ends were cut back, 6 bases at V and 0 bases at J, with 16 bases in the middle. The CDR3: CASTPRRTSSGANVLTF. The DNA for the CDR3 is TGCGCCAGCACCCCCCGGAGGACGAGCTCTGGGGCCAACGTCCTGACTTTC.

The chain combines TRBV12-3 or TRBV12-4 with TRBJ1-2; 10 bases are a match to TRBD1. J gave up 7 bases and V 6 bases, and 2 bases lay outside the gene matches. This CDR3 is 12 amino acids long. DNA of the CDR3: TGTGCCAGCAGCGGGACAGGGGTTGGCTACACCTTC. This gives the protein CASSGTGVGYTF.

Many counts were recorded for this clonotype. The chain has TRBV12-3 or TRBV12-4 and TRBJ1-5; 8 nucleotides align to TRBD1. The V and J ends lost 5 bases and 0 bases, in that order; junction bases with no gene match: 3. CDR3 length: 15 amino acids. DNA for the CDR3: TGTGCCAGCAGTCTAACAGGGGGTAGCAATCAGCCCCAGCATTTT. Translation: CASSLTGGSNQPQHF.